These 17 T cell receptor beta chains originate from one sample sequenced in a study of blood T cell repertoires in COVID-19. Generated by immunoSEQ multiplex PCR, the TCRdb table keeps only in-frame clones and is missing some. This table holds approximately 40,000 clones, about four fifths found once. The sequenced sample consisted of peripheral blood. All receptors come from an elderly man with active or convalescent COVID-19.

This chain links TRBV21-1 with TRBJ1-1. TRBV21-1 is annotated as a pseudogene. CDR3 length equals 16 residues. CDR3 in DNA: TGTGCCAGCAGCAAAGCGCACGCGGCCATGAACACTGAAGCTTTCTTT. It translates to CASSKAHAAMNTEAFF.

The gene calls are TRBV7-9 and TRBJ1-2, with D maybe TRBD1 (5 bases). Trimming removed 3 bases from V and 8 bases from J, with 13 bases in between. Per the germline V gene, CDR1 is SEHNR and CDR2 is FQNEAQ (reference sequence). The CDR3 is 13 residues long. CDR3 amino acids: CASSFLREDGYTF. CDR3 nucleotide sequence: TGTGCCAGCAGCTTCCTCAGGGAAGACGGCTACACCTTC.

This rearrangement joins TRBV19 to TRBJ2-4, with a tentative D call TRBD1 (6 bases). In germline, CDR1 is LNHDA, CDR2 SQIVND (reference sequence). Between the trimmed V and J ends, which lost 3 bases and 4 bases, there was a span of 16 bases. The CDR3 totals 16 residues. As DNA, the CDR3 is TGTGCCAGTAGTATCGAGGGGGTCCGAGGGAAAAACATTCAGTACTTC. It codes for CASSIEGVRGKNIQYF.

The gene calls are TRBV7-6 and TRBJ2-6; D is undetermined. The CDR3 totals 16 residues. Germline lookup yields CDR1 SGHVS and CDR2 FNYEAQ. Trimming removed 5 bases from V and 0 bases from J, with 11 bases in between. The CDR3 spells CASSPRPNSGANVLTF. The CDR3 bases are TGTGCCAGCAGCCCTAGACCGAACTCTGGGGCCAACGTCCTGACTTTC.

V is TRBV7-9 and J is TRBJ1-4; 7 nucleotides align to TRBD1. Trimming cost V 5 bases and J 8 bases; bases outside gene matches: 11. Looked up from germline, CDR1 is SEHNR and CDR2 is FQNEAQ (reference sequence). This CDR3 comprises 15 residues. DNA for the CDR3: TGTGCCAGCAGCGACGTTGTCCGGGACAGCGAAAAACTGTTTTTT. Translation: CASSDVVRDSEKLFF.

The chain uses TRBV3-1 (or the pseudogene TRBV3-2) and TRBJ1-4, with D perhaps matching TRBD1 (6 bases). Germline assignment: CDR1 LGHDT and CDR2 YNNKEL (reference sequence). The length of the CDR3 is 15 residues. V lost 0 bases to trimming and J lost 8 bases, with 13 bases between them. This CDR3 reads CASSQDAGAGEKLFF. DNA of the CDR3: TGTGCCAGCAGCCAAGATGCAGGGGCTGGGGAAAAACTGTTTTTT.

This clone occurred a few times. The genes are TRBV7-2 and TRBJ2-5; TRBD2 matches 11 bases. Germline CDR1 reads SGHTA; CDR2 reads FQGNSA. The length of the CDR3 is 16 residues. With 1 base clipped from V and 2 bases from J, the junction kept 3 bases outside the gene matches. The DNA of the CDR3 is TGTGCCAGCAGCTTAGGGCTAGCGGGGGGACAAGAGACCCAGTACTTC. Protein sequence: CASSLGLAGGQETQYF.

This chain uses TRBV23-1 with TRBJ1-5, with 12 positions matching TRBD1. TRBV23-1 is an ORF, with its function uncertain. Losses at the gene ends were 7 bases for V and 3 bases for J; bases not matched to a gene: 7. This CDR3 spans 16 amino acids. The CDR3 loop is CASTYRDRGPNQPQHF. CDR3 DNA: TGCGCCAGCACATACCGGGACAGGGGGCCCAATCAGCCCCAGCATTTT.

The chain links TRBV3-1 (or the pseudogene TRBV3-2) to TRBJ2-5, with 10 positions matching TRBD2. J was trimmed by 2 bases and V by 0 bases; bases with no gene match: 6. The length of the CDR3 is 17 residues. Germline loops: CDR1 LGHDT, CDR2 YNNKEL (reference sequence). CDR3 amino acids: CASSQEWASGGQETQYF. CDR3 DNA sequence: TGTGCCAGCAGCCAAGAATGGGCTAGCGGGGGTCAAGAGACCCAGTACTTC.

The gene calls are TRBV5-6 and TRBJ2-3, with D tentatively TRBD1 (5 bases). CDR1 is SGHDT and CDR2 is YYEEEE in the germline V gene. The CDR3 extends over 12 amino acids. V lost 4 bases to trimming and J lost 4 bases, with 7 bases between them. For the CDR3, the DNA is TGTGCCAGCAGCGGGGCGCCAGATACGCAGTATTTT. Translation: CASSGAPDTQYF.

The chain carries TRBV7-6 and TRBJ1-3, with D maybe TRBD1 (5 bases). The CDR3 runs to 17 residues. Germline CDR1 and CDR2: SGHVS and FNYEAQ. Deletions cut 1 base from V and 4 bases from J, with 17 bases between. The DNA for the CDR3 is TGTGCCAGCAGCTTAGGGGTCGGACAAGGGTCCGGAAACACCATATATTTT. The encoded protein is CASSLGVGQGSGNTIYF.

The CDR3 region is CASSQGLVHEQYF. DNA of the CDR3: TGCGCCAGCAGCCAGGGACTAGTCCACGAGCAGTACTTC. The gene calls are TRBV4-1 and TRBJ2-7; TRBD2 matches at 8 bases. The J segment lost 5 bases and the V segment lost 3 bases, leaving 3 bases of the junction unmatched. This CDR3 is built from 13 residues. The germline CDR1 and CDR2 sequences are MGHRA and YSYEKL.

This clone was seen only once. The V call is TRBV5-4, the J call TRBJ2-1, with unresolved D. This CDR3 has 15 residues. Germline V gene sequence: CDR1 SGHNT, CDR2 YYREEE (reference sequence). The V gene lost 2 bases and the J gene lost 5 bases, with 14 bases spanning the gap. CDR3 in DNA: TGTGCCAGCAGCTTTCGTACTGTCCTTCACAATGAGCAGTTCTTC. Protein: CASSFRTVLHNEQFF.

In DNA form, the CDR3 reads TGTGCCAGCAGGCCCTCGGGACGAGGGAGGGAGACCCAGTACTTC. It is translated as CASRPSGRGRETQYF. The V call is TRBV6-5, the J call TRBJ2-5; tentatively, D is TRBD2 (6 bases). Germline CDR1 and CDR2: MNHEY and SVGAGI. The CDR3 consists of 15 residues. V was shortened by 6 bases and J by 5 bases, with 19 bases between the two germline ends.

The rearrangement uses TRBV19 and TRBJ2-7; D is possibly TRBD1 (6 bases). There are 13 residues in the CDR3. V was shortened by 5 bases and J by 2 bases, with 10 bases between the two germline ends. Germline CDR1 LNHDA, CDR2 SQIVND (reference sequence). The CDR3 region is CASSAGQTYEQYF. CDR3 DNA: TGTGCCAGTAGTGCCGGACAGACCTACGAGCAGTACTTC.

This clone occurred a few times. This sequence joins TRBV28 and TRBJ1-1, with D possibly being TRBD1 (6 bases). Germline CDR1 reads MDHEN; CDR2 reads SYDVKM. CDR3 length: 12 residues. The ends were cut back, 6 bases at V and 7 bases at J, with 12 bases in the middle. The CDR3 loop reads CASSLDRREAFF. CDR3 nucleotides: TGTGCCAGCAGCCTGGACAGACGTGAAGCTTTCTTT.

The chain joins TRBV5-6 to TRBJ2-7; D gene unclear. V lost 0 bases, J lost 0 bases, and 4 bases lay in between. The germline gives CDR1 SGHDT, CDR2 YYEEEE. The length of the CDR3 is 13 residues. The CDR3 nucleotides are TGTGCCAGCAGCTTGGGGGCCTCCTACGAGCAGTACTTC. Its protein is CASSLGASYEQYF. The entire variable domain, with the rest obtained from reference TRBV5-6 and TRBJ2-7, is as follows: DAGVTQSPTHLIKTRGQQVTLRCSPKSGHDTVSWYQQALGQGPQFIFQYYEEEERQRGNFPDRFSGHQFPNYSSELNVNALLLGDSALYLCASSLGASYEQYFGPGTRLTVT.